These 20 T cell receptor beta chains were all obtained from the same sample, sequenced in a study of identical twins. Each CDR3 protein gets one entry after TCRdb re-called the 5' RACE reads with MiXCR. The sample shows 750,000 to 950,000 distinct CDR3 sequences, approximately 13% of them seen only once. The sample was also linked to a second study, of yellow fever vaccine responses in identical twins.

Sequenced input: PBMCs. Receptors originate from a woman aged 18-29 years in good health.

This chain joins TRBV12-3 or TRBV12-4 and TRBJ2-1; weak D call: TRBD1 (6 bases). The CDR3 length is 17 residues. V dropped 3 bases and J dropped 1 base, with 16 bases sitting between them. The CDR3 loop is CASSLGQGTKSYNEQFF. The CDR3 bases are TGTGCCAGCAGTTTGGGTCAGGGGACGAAATCCTACAATGAGCAGTTCTTC.

The V and J genes are TRBV5-1 and TRBJ2-1, with 9 bases aligning to TRBD2. Germline loops: CDR1 SGHRS, CDR2 YFSETQ. Unmatched junction bases numbered 11, after V lost 3 bases and J lost 4 bases. CDR3 length: 17 residues. CDR3 in amino acids: CASSWLMTSGRYNEQFF. CDR3 coding DNA: TGCGCCAGCAGCTGGTTGATGACTAGCGGTCGGTACAATGAGCAGTTCTTC. Full variable domain (missing parts from reference TRBV5-1 and TRBJ2-1): KAGVTQTPRYLIKTRGQQVTLSCSPISGHRSVSWYQQTPGQGLQFLFEYFSETQRNKGNFPGRFSGRQFSNSRSEMNVSTLELGDSALYLCASSWLMTSGRYNEQFFGPGTRLTVL.

This clonotype has just a few counts. V usage is TRBV6-2 or TRBV6-3 and J usage is TRBJ1-1; D call uncertain. The CDR3 has 14 residues. The germline V and J ends were trimmed by 5 bases and 0 bases, with 10 bases remaining between them. The germline gives CDR1 MNHEY, CDR2 SVGEGT. CDR3 sequence (DNA): TGTGCCAGCAGTACCCCCCCCGTGAACACTGAAGCTTTCTTT. It encodes CASSTPPVNTEAFF.

The chain couples TRBV28 to TRBJ1-5, with 7 bases that match TRBD1. Germline CDR1 and CDR2: MDHEN and SYDVKM. With V trimmed by 5 bases and J by 7 bases, 14 bases remained unmatched. The length of the CDR3 is 16 residues. DNA for the CDR3: TGTGCCAGCAGTCCCCTCCGGGACAGTCGGGGCCAGCCCCAGCATTTT. As protein: CASSPLRDSRGQPQHF.

This chain links TRBV2 with TRBJ2-7, with 8 nucleotides matching TRBD2. Germline V gene sequence: CDR1 SNHLY, CDR2 FYNNEI. Trimming at V came to 6 bases and at J to 5 bases, leaving 15 bases not matched to a gene. The CDR3 consists of 16 residues. The CDR3 sequence: CASSEPGTRGRNEQYF. CDR3 nucleotide sequence: TGTGCCAGCAGCGAGCCCGGGACTAGGGGTAGGAACGAGCAGTACTTC.

CDR3 sequence reads: CASSSPSGGASTGELFF. The CDR3 bases are TGTGCCAGCAGCTCCCCTAGCGGGGGGGCCTCCACCGGGGAGCTGTTTTTT. The V and J genes are TRBV7-9 and TRBJ2-2, with 12 bases aligning to TRBD2. The CDR3 has 17 residues. The ends lost 4 bases at V and 4 bases at J; junction bases unmatched: 7. Looked up from germline, CDR1 is SEHNR and CDR2 is FQNEAQ (reference sequence).

Here the CDR3 DNA reads TGTGCCAGCAGTGAACCAGGGAATATTGAAGCTTTCTTT. Translating gives CASSEPGNIEAFF. J is TRBJ1-1 and V is TRBV2; possible D gene TRBD1, 5 bases. The CDR3 contains 13 residues. Germline CDR1 reads SNHLY; CDR2 reads FYNNEI. Trimming pared 2 bases from V and 7 bases from J, leaving 11 bases between.

This clonotype was seen a few times. The rearrangement uses TRBV4-2 and TRBJ2-7; 9 bases match TRBD1. Germline loops: CDR1 LGHNA, CDR2 YNFKEQ. The CDR3 covers 16 residues. Trimming took 2 bases from V and 2 from J; bases not matched to a gene: 7. The CDR3 sequence is CASSQLTGTGPYEQYF. As DNA, the CDR3 is TGTGCCAGCAGCCAATTAACCGGGACAGGGCCCTACGAGCAGTACTTC.

This clonotype was picked up many times. The chain employs TRBV4-1 and TRBJ2-2; no clear D. Germline V gene lookup returns CDR1 MGHRA and CDR2 YSYEKL. V was cut by 0 bases and J by 7 bases, with 12 bases left in between. The CDR3 loop spans 15 amino acids. The chain's CDR3 is CASSQEFEIGGELFF. CDR3 nucleotide sequence: TGCGCCAGCAGCCAAGAATTTGAAATTGGCGGGGAGCTGTTTTTT.

The chain links TRBV6-1 to TRBJ2-7; D ambiguous. The CDR3 runs 11 residues. The germline V gene has CDR1 MNHNS and CDR2 SASEGT. Trimming took 6 bases from V and 4 from J, leaving 7 bases between them. Here the CDR3 DNA reads TGTGCCAGCAGGTCTGAATACGAGCAGTACGTC. It yields the protein CASRSEYEQYV.

CDR3 in amino acids: CASSFRRGLGENTEAFF. CDR3 nucleotide sequence: TGTGCCAGCAGTTTTCGGAGGGGGCTCGGTGAGAACACTGAAGCTTTCTTT. The chain links TRBV12-3 or TRBV12-4 to TRBJ1-1; 7 bases are shared with TRBD1. The CDR3 runs 17 residues. J lost 1 base, V lost 3 bases, and 11 bases had no gene match.

This clonotype has only a few counts. The rearrangement uses TRBV11-2 and TRBJ2-2, with 9 bases lining up with TRBD2. Germline assignment: CDR1 SGHAT and CDR2 FQNNGV. CDR3 length: 19 residues. The V gene end was trimmed by 1 base and the J gene end by 3 bases; junction bases not matched to a gene: 12. CDR3 DNA sequence: TGTGCCAGCAGCTTAGGGGCTTCTGGCGGGGGGGCGTACACCGGGGAGCTGTTTTTT. Translation: CASSLGASGGGAYTGELFF.

This clonotype turned up a few times. The V call is TRBV5-8, the J call TRBJ2-1, with 7 bases identical to TRBD2. V trimming: 0 bases; J trimming: 4 bases; junction bases outside the gene matches: 10. Germline V gene data show CDR1 as SGHTS and CDR2 as YDEGEE. The CDR3 sequence is 17 residues long. The CDR3 nucleotides read TGTGCCAGCAGCTTGGGCAAGCGGGAAAGAAGGTACAATGAGCAGTTCTTC. Translated, it gives CASSLGKRERRYNEQFF.

The chain links TRBV28 to TRBJ2-5; D possibly corresponds to TRBD2 (6 bases). The CDR3 covers 14 residues. V was clipped by 4 bases and J by 7 bases, with 16 bases between them. Germline CDR1 is MDHEN and CDR2 is SYDVKM. The CDR3 DNA is TGTGCCAGCAGTTCTCAGGCGGGGACTTGGACCCAGTACTTC. Amino acids: CASSSQAGTWTQYF.

This clonotype occurred a few times. The chain employs TRBV3-1 and TRBJ2-1; D is uncertain. In germline, CDR1 is LGHDT, CDR2 YNNKEL (reference sequence). The V end lost 3 bases, the J end lost 9 bases, and 12 bases lay between the germline ends. The CDR3 consists of 13 residues. CDR3 bases: TGTGCCAGCAGCCATTATGACCGACTTGAGCAGTTCTTC. This encodes CASSHYDRLEQFF.

A few counts support this clonotype. The rearrangement links TRBV7-8 to TRBJ1-1; unclear D gene. The CDR3 is made up of 15 amino acids. V lost 0 bases to trimming and J lost 1 base, with 9 bases between them. The germline CDR1 and CDR2 sequences are SGHVS and FQNEAQ. CDR3 sequence reads: CASSLARLGNTEAFF. The CDR3 DNA follows: TGTGCCAGCAGCTTAGCCAGACTGGGGAACACTGAAGCTTTCTTT.

The chain carries TRBV20-1 and TRBJ2-3; D is unresolved. CDR3 length: 16 residues. CDR1 and CDR2 from the germline V gene are DFQATT and SNEGSKA (reference sequence). Trimming shortened V by 4 bases and J by 0 bases, and 17 bases separated the two germline ends. Here the CDR3 DNA reads TGCAGTGCTACCCCCAGACTGGAGCTTAGCACAGATACGCAGTATTTT. Protein product: CSATPRLELSTDTQYF.

The gene calls are TRBV5-1 and TRBJ2-7; D possibly corresponds to TRBD1 (6 bases). Trimming removed 5 bases at V and 2 bases at J, with 17 bases between. The CDR3 has 15 residues. The germline V gene encodes CDR1 SGHRS and CDR2 YFSETQ. CDR3 DNA: TGCGCCAGCAGTTGGCAGGACAGACACCCCTACGAGCAGTACGTC. Its translation is CASSWQDRHPYEQYV.

This clonotype has more than one count but fewer than ten. V and J are TRBV7-9 and TRBJ2-7; possible D gene TRBD2, 5 bases. This CDR3 spans 15 amino acids. Germline V gene lookup returns CDR1 SEHNR and CDR2 FQNEAQ (reference sequence). Trimming cost V 1 base and J 1 base, with 11 bases left between them. The CDR3 is CASSLEDRGSYEQYF. CDR3 coding DNA: TGTGCCAGCAGCTTAGAGGATCGGGGATCCTACGAGCAGTACTTC.

This clonotype was seen many times. CDR3 loop: CASSPLELTYGYTF. The CDR3 nucleotides are TGTGCCAGCAGCCCGCTTGAATTGACCTATGGCTACACCTTC. The chain links TRBV6-1 to TRBJ1-2; D not resolved. V dropped 6 bases and J dropped 4 bases, with 15 bases sitting between them. Germline CDR1 is MNHNS and CDR2 is SASEGT. The CDR3 is 14 amino acids.